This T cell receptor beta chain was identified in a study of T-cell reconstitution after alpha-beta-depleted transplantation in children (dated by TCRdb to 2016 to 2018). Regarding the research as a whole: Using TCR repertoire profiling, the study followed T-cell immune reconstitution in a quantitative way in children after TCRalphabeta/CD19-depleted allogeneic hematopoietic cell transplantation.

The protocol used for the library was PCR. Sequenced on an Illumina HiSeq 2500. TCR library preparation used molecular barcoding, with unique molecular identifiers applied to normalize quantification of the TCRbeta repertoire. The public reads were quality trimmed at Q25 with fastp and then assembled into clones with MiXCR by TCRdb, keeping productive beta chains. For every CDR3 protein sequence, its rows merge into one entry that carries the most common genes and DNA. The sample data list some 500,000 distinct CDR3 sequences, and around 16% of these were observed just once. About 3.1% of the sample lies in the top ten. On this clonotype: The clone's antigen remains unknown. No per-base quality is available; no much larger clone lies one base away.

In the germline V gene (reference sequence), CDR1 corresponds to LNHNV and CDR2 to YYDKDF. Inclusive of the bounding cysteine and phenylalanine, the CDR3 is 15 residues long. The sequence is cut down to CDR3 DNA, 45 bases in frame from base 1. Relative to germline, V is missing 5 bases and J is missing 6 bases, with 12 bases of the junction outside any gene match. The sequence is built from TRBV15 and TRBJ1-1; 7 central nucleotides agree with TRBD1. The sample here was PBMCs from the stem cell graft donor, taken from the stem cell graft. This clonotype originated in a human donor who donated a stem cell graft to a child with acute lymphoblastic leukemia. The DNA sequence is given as TGTGCCACCAGCGGTTGGACAGGCGGGAAGTCTGAAGCTTTCTTT. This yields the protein CATSGWTGGKSEAFF.